This is a list of T cell receptor beta chains from one sample in a study of sequential checkpoint blockade in melanoma. Repertoires were generated with immunoSEQ multiplex PCR, while TCRdb's copy carries only in-frame clones and drops some. This table holds fewer than 15,000 clones, around 80% found once. The sample here was CD8+ T cells sorted from blood (inferred from file names), taken from a patient given nivolumab and ipilimumab in sequence. These receptors all come from a human donor with melanoma. The CDR3 runs from the conserved cysteine through the conserved F or W. D genes are given only for firm matches. Expanded clones are given a class, and other clones once, few, many or no size at all.

>.|TRBJ1-1|TRBV4-2|.
TGTGCCAGCAGCCTATACATCGCCCTGAACACTGAAGCTTTCTTT
CASSLYIALNTEAFF
>.|TRBJ1-1|TRBV9|.
TGTGCCAGCACGAGGGGGTTGAACACTGAAGCTTTCTTT
CASTRGLNTEAFF
>TRBD1|TRBJ1-5|TRBV13|once
TGTGCCAGCAGCTTAGGCCGCGACAGGGGGCATCAGCCCCAGCATTTT
CASSLGRDRGHQPQHF
>TRBD2|TRBJ2-7|TRBV9|few
TGTGCCAGCATCCCCAGCGGGGGAGGCTACGAGCAGTACTTC
CASIPSGGGYEQYF
>TRBD1|TRBJ2-4|TRBV4-3|once
TGCGCCAGCAGCCCGGGGACAGAGGCCAAAAACATTCAGTACTTC
CASSPGTEAKNIQYF
>.|TRBJ2-7|TRBV5-6|.
TGTGCCAGCAGAGAACCACAGGGTAACGAGCAGTACTTC
CASREPQGNEQYF
>.|TRBJ2-2|TRBV4-1|medium-sized
TGCGCCAGCAGCCCGCCAGGGTACACCGGGGAGCTGTTTTTT
CASSPPGYTGELFF
>.|TRBJ2-5|TRBV4-2|.
TGTGCCAGCAGCCAAGATCCTAGCTTGGAGACCCAGTACTTC
CASSQDPSLETQYF
>TRBD1|TRBJ2-7|TRBV7-9|.
TGTGCCAGCAGCCGTACAGGGGGGAGCTCCTACGAGCAGTACTTC
CASSRTGGSSYEQYF
>TRBD2|TRBJ2-7|TRBV4-2|few
TGTGCCAGCAGCCAAGGCTCTAGCGGGGGCTACGAGCAGTACTTC
CASSQGSSGGYEQYF
>.|TRBJ2-7|TRBV16|.
TGTGCCAGCAGCCAATTTTTAGGACAGTCGGCGGCCTACGAGCAGTACTTC
CASSQFLGQSAAYEQYF
>TRBD1|TRBJ2-6|TRBV9|.
TGTGCCAGCAGCGTAGAGCTGACAGGGGCTTCTGGGGCCAACGTCCTGACTTTC
CASSVELTGASGANVLTF
>.|TRBJ2-7|TRBV9|.
TGTGCCAGCAGCTCCCCGGGCTACGAGCAGTACTTC
CASSSPGYEQYF
>.|TRBJ2-1|TRBV7-6|.
TGTGCCAGCAGCCCGCGGGGGCATGAGCAGTTCTTC
CASSPRGHEQFF
>.|TRBJ2-7|TRBV29-1|.
TGCAGCGTTGATCCTGACTACTCCTACGAGCAGTACTTC
CSVDPDYSYEQYF
>TRBD1|TRBJ1-2|TRBV29-1|.
TGCAGCGTGAAATCAGGGGGCGGAAGGTATGGCTACACCTTC
CSVKSGGGRYGYTF
>TRBD2|TRBJ2-1|TRBV7-9|medium-sized
TGTGCCAGCGCCGGAACTAGCGGGGACTCCTACAATGAGCAGTTCTTC
CASAGTSGDSYNEQFF
>TRBD2|TRBJ2-5|TRBV28|.
TGTGCCAGCAGCTGGGACCACGGACTAGCGGGACAAGAGACCCAGTACTTC
CASSWDHGLAGQETQYF
>.|TRBJ2-5|TRBV15|.
TGTGCCACCAGCAGGGACAGCCAAGAGACCCAGTACTTC
CATSRDSQETQYF
>TRBD2|TRBJ2-5|TRBV5-1|.
TGCGCCAGCAGCTTTGCGGGAGGATGGCAAGAGACCCAGTACTTC
CASSFAGGWQETQYF
>.|TRBJ2-7|TRBV7-9|.
TGTGCCAGCAGCCACCCCAGGACTTACGAGCAGTATTTC
CASSHPRTYEQYF
>TRBD1|TRBJ2-7|TRBV18|.
TGTGCCAGCTCACCACCGCGACAGGGCACCGAGCAGTACTTC
CASSPPRQGTEQYF
>.|TRBJ2-2|TRBV10-1|.
TGCGCCAGCAGCGGAGTCGTCCGGGGAGCGAACACCGGGGAGCTGTTTTTT
CASSGVVRGANTGELFF
>.|TRBJ1-2|TRBV9|.
TGTGCCAGCAGCGTAGGTACAGGGCCCTACTATGGCTACACCTTC
CASSVGTGPYYGYTF
>.|TRBJ2-3|TRBV4-2|.
TGTGCCAGCAGCCAAGTGGTGACTAGGGGCAATACGCAGTATTTT
CASSQVVTRGNTQYF
>TRBD1|TRBJ1-2|TRBV5-4|once
TGTGCCAGCAGCACACGACAGGGTGGCTCACCTAACTATGGCTACACCTTC
CASSTRQGGSPNYGYTF
>TRBD1|TRBJ2-2|TRBV4-1|few
TGCGCCAGCAGCCAAGTCAGGGGGCGAGGGACCGGGGAGCTGTTTTTT
CASSQVRGRGTGELFF
>.|TRBJ2-3|TRBV21-1|.
TGTGCCAGCCTAAAAGGGGGTTGGCGGGGGGGCAAGAATACGCAGTATTTT
CASLKGGWRGGKNTQYF
>TRBD1|TRBJ2-7|TRBV27|few
TGTGCCAGCAGTCATGGGACAGGGGGCTACGAGCAGTACTTC
CASSHGTGGYEQYF
>.|TRBJ2-7|TRBV9|.
TGTGCCAGCAGCGTAGCCGGGACAAACGAGCAGTACTTC
CASSVAGTNEQYF
>TRBD1|TRBJ2-7|TRBV29-1|.
TGCAGCGTTGAGGGACAGGGATACGAGCAGTACTTC
CSVEGQGYEQYF
>.|TRBJ1-4|TRBV5-4|.
TGTGCCAGCAGCTTGGATGCGGGCTGGGGAAATGAAAAACTGTTTTTT
CASSLDAGWGNEKLFF
>.|TRBJ2-2|TRBV6-5|.
TGTGCCAGCAGTTACTCTATAGGGAGCACCGGGGAGCTGTTTTTT
CASSYSIGSTGELFF
>TRBD1|TRBJ2-1|TRBV5-1|.
TGCGCCAGCAGCCCCGGGACAGCCTACAATGAGCAGTTCTTC
CASSPGTAYNEQFF
>.|TRBJ2-1|TRBV9|.
TGTGCCAGCAGCTCCCGGGGTGAGCAGTTCTTC
CASSSRGEQFF
>.|TRBJ2-7|TRBV5-1|.
TGCGCCAGCAGCCCCTCCGGGAGCCCCTACGAGCAGTACTTC
CASSPSGSPYEQYF
>TRBD1|TRBJ2-7|TRBV27|.
TGTGCCAGCTGGGGTTCTCGACAGGGTGGCGACGAGCAGTACTTC
CASWGSRQGGDEQYF
>TRBD2|TRBJ2-1|TRBV27|.
TGTGCCAGCAGTTTAGGGACTAGCGGTTACAATGAGCAGTTCTTC
CASSLGTSGYNEQFF
>TRBD1|TRBJ2-1|TRBV7-8|.
TGTGCCAGCAGCATATCACAGGGGGCCGGAGAGCAGTTCTTC
CASSISQGAGEQFF
>TRBD1|TRBJ1-1|TRBV5-6|.
TGTGCCAGCATCCTAGGACAGGGGGTAACTGAAGCTTTCTTT
CASILGQGVTEAFF
>.|TRBJ2-5|TRBV6-4|few
TGTGCCAGCAGTGAGTGGGTCGGGCAAGAGACCCAGTACTTC
CASSEWVGQETQYF
>.|TRBJ2-2|TRBV7-9|.
TGTGCCAGCAGCCTGAACACCGGGGAGCTGTTTTTT
CASSLNTGELFF
>TRBD2|TRBJ2-1|TRBV11-2|.
TGTGCCAGCCAGGGGCGGGAGGGCTACAATGAGCAGTTCTTC
CASQGREGYNEQFF
>.|TRBJ1-5|TRBV7-8|once
TGTGCCAGCAGCCTATGGGCAGCTAGCAATCAGCCCCAGCATTTT
CASSLWAASNQPQHF
>.|TRBJ1-5|TRBV27|.
TGTGCCAGCAGTTTATCGGGGTTGGGGCTTCAGCCCCAGCATTTT
CASSLSGLGLQPQHF
>.|TRBJ2-7|TRBV5-6|.
TGTGCCAGCAGGACGGGGTATTCCGAGCAGTACTTC
CASRTGYSEQYF
>TRBD2|TRBJ2-3|TRBV4-1|.
TGCGCCAGCAGCCTCTTGGAGCGGGAGGCAGATACGCAGTATTTT
CASSLLEREADTQYF
>.|TRBJ1-3|TRBV5-1|few
TGCGCCAGCAGCTCCGCGGGTTCTGGAAACACCATATATTTT
CASSSAGSGNTIYF